This T cell receptor (beta chain) was retrieved from a study of blood T cells in healthy people across ages. Regarding the study as a whole: Observed TCR beta diversity per million T cells went down as age went up. This fall followed a roughly linear course with age. Estimated diversity, derived from one million T cells, was regarded as an underestimate.

Primers used in a second PCR of about 6 to 11 cycles were a sample-barcoded 5' primer and a J-beta primer mix. Each cDNA molecule was tagged by a template-switch adaptor with 12 random nucleotides. One entry per CDR3 protein, called by TCRdb with MiXCR from the 5' RACE reads. The table lists roughly 1,700,000 distinct CDR3 sequences, about 28% of them singletons. This clonotype was seen only a few times. What it recognizes is unknown. The receptor was derived from a woman aged 25 to 39 in good health. The specimen was blood.

CDR3 DNA sequence: TGCAGCGTTCGCGAGGGGGACAATGAGCAGTTCTTC. Translation gives CSVREGDNEQFF. V usage is TRBV29-1 and J usage is TRBJ2-1; a possible D gene is TRBD1 (6 bases). Deletions cut 5 bases from V and 5 bases from J, with 10 bases between. This CDR3 comprises 12 residues. From germline, CDR1 is SQVTM and CDR2 ANQGSEA.